This T cell receptor beta chain was observed in a study of identical twins (dated by TCRdb to the mid-2010s). With regard to the full study: To test whether fetal clonotypes persist, this study deep-sequenced TCR alpha and beta repertoires from monozygotic twins, from unrelated adults of various ages, and from cord blood. Replicate twin experiments were performed at different times using different library preparation protocols to rule out contamination.

CDR3 length: 15 amino acids, cysteine to phenylalanine. The kept DNA is CDR3 alone, 45 bases in frame from the first base. A distance of 18 bases separates the germline ends of V and J, which lose 5 bases and 4 bases respectively. The germline V gene (reference sequence) yields MNHEY for CDR1 and SMNVEV for CDR2. Library preparation used 5' RACE. Sequencing instrument: Illumina HiSeq 2000. A universal primer binding site was added through template switching, and the final cDNA carried a unique molecular identifier so that TCR cDNA molecules could be counted accurately. First-strand cDNA for TCR alpha and beta chains was synthesized from specific primers in the conserved constant-segment region. To control for contamination, each cDNA library was double barcoded with a SMART-Mk sample barcode plus Illumina barcodes. TruSeq adapter sequences along with Illumina sample barcodes were introduced in two successive PCR steps. TCR alpha and beta cDNA libraries were sequenced on the Illumina HiSeq platform with custom primers. On the study's bioinformatics: Raw reads were processed with MiGEC to extract unique molecular identifiers, and MiXCR was used to determine CDR3 positions. For each individual, recombination models were inferred using an EM algorithm with the repgenHMM and IGoR tools. Shared clonotype analysis was performed with the tcR package in R, normalizing sharing by the product of cloneset sizes. To study raw recombination free of thymic and clonal selection effects, out-of-frame nonproductive sequences were analyzed. The raw public reads went through TCRdb reprocessing: fastp at Q25, MiXCR clone calling, in-frame beta chains kept. Every distinct CDR3 protein forms one entry, paired with its most common genes and DNA. The V and J calls reflect TCRdb's pipeline rather than the authors' work. This sample comprises roughly 220,000 distinct CDR3 sequences, over 5% of them detected only once. About 15% of the sample belongs to the ten largest clones.

A word on this clonotype: No cognate antigen has been identified for it. Base-call qualities are not available, and no considerably larger clone is one nucleotide away.

Beyond this particular receptor, the publication reports: Invariant T cells such as MAIT and iNKT could partly confound zero-insertion analyses, though diverse VJ usage argued against this for most clonotypes. Abundant cord blood beta clonotypes carried fewer insertions; young adult naive repertoires showed a weaker similar trend, while memory repertoires showed none. Because the same donors could not be followed over many years, the conclusions depended on cross-sectional statistical analysis. In beta out-of-frame sequences, excess twin sharing was weaker, because having fewer shared sequences lowered the signal-to-noise ratio. Out-of-frame TCR alpha sequences shared between twins showed an excess of low generation-probability sequences compared with coincidental sharing between unrelated individuals. In monozygotic twins, recombination models systematically underestimated out-of-frame TCR alpha sharing, but the models matched the sharing seen between unrelated individuals.

All donors were healthy Caucasians. The twin cohort consisted of three pairs of female monozygotic twins, all aged about 18 to 30 years. Positive isolation kits from Invitrogen were used to isolate CD4+ and CD8+ T cell populations. These data also formed part of another study, on T cells expressing NK-cell markers. That second publication adds: About 8 donors provided sorted CD3+CD56+NKG2C+, CD3+CD56+NKG2C- and CD3+CD56-NKG2C+ T-cell subsets, whose TCR beta-chain repertoires were profiled. Among the eight sequenced donors, only one was HCMV-seronegative, while the other seven were HCMV-seropositive. In several experiments an anti-gammadeltaTCR antibody was added to restrict sorting to alphabetaTCR-expressing T cells. In several donors, the dominant CD3+CD56+NKG2C+ clonotypes were found to rank among the top 10 CD8+ clonotypes and to make up about 1.0-8% of CD8+ T cells. Those dominant clonotypes were again the most abundant among CD3+CD56-NKG2C+ cells in several donors, at about 28.3-60.1%. Whether the expanded NKG2C-expressing T cell clones were specific for HCMV antigens was left unclear. Randomly selected healthy volunteers, three men and five women, were used as the eight sequenced donors. To determine HCMV serostatus, a commercial ELISA kit was used to detect HCMV-specific IgG in serum. Reads were demultiplexed and grouped by UMI with MIGEC, and clonotypes were assembled and quantified with MiTCR. To exclude erroneous sequences, any TCR cDNA sequence not supported by at least two reads was discarded. Downstream repertoire analysis used the tcR package, and clonotypes were matched across fractions by CDR3 nucleotide sequence plus V segment. VDJmatch was used to annotate antigen specificity against VDJdb, with one amino acid substitution in CDR3 allowed.

The specimen sequenced was CD8+ T cells sorted from blood. The receptor's source is a woman aged 18-29 years in good health. The chain joins TRBV27 to TRBJ2-7; a tentative D match to TRBD2 spans 5 bases. The CDR3 loop reads CASSPQARELYEQYF. The nucleotide sequence is TGTGCCAGCAGTCCGCAGGCCCGGGAATTATACGAGCAGTACTTC.